What follows describes a single T cell receptor beta chain. Per the original methods: Scientists estimated how many nucleated cells there were by amplifying reference gene primers. The repertoire was sequenced with immunoSEQ multiplex PCR; TCRdb's copy has only in-frame clones and lacks some. That table furnishes V, J and clone size, whereas the DNA furnished D and trimming. The table has more than 150,000 clones, about nine tenths seen once. Germline lookup yields CDR1 MDHEN and CDR2 SYDVKM. CDR3 length equals 13 residues. Trimming cost V 2 bases and J 8 bases, with 12 bases left between them. The entry originates in a study of blood T cell repertoires in COVID-19. Study information: Acute and convalescent COVID-19 samples came from the United States, Italy and Spain.

V and J are TRBV28 and TRBJ1-1, with unresolved D. The sequencing input was peripheral blood. This clonotype originated in a man aged 65-85 years with active or convalescent COVID-19. The DNA of the CDR3 is TGTGCCAGCAGTTTACGCCGGACTGAGGAAGCTTTCTTT. This sequence encodes CASSLRRTEEAFF. The variable domain in full, completed from reference TRBV28 and TRBJ1-1, reads DVKVTQSSRYLVKRTGEKVFLECVQDMDHENMFWYRQDPGLGLRLIYFSYDVKMKEKGDIPEGYSVSREKKERFSLILESASTNQTSMYLCASSLRRTEEAFFGQGTRLTVV.